The subject of this entry is one T cell receptor beta chain. Antigen specificity is unknown. This sample stems from a study of Ad26.COV2.S vaccination and SARS-CoV-2 variants. In the study overall: Ad26.COV2.S shots went into the muscle once or twice, 56 days apart. Study conclusions and caveats: Overall T cell responses may have been underestimated by the analyses of TCR breadth and depth. Those who received vaccine or placebo ended up with similar non-spike TCR breadth. Relative to placebo recipients, vaccine recipients exhibited elevated spike-specific TCR breadth.

Trimming shortened V by 8 bases and J by 4 bases, and 8 bases separated the two germline ends. This CDR3 comprises 11 residues. Germline values: CDR1 MNHEY, CDR2 SVGAGI. Treatment defined: around 19 received Ad26.COV2.S at low or high dose, single or two shots; several received placebo; per-sample allocation not given. Collection of samples fell on day 63 after the first vaccine or placebo injection. Profiled with immunoSEQ multiplex PCR; TCRdb holds only in-frame clones, not every one. The sample contains 300,000 to 500,000 clones, roughly nine tenths of which appear only once. V gene TRBV6-5 combines with J gene TRBJ1-2; no firm D call. Sequenced material: peripheral blood, taken in a trial of Ad26.COV2.S vaccine versus placebo. The receptor comes from a person aged 18-60 years who received the Ad26.COV2.S COVID-19 vaccine or a placebo. CDR3 sequence: CASQNSYGYTF. The CDR3 DNA reads TGTGCCAGCCAGAACAGCTATGGCTACACCTTC.